This is a list of T cell receptor beta chains from one sample in a study of response to subunit inactivated influenza vaccine. Each CDR3 protein is one row after TCRdb ran MiXCR on the RT-PCR reads. The sample lists more than 700,000 distinct CDR3 sequences, about 20% occurring once. Sample: PBMCs from blood, taken less than 6 days after vaccination. Source of these receptors: a man in his fifties who received an inactivated influenza vaccine. The CDR3 runs from the conserved cysteine through the conserved F or W. The D gene is left open where the match is weak. Size values are once, few and many counts, or a class for expanded clones, and some rows have none.

size	V	J	D	DNA	CDR3
few	TRBV7-2	TRBJ2-2	-	TGTGCCAGCAGCCCAGTCGGGTCAGGGATGAGGACCGGGGAGCTGTTTTTT	CASSPVGSGMRTGELFF
-	TRBV7-2	TRBJ1-1	-	TGTGCCAGCAGCTCAAAGACAGGTAACACTGAAGCTTTCTTT	CASSSKTGNTEAFF
-	TRBV12-3/TRBV12-4	TRBJ2-2	-	TGTGCCAGCAATATACAGGGAGAAGGAGGGGAGCTGTTTTTT	CASNIQGEGGELFF
-	TRBV7-9	TRBJ2-1	-	TGTGCCAGCAGCTTAGAAAAGGGGACCGAGCAGTTCTTC	CASSLEKGTEQFF
-	TRBV19	TRBJ2-2	TRBD2	TGTGCCAGTAGTAAGGGACTAGTCGTCGGGGAGCTGTTTTTT	CASSKGLVVGELFF
-	TRBV11-2	TRBJ2-3	-	TGTGCCAGCAGCCGCTGGGCAGATACGCAGTATTTT	CASSRWADTQYF
-	TRBV12-3/TRBV12-4	TRBJ2-2	TRBD2	TGTGCCAGCAGTTCCCGGGGGGGCGGGGGTGGTACCGGGGAGCTGTTTTTT	CASSSRGGGGGTGELFF
-	TRBV20-1	TRBJ2-5	-	TGCAGTGCTAGTGTGGTTCGGGAGACCCAGTACTTC	CSASVVRETQYF
once	TRBV20-1	TRBJ2-7	TRBD2	TGCAGTGCTTTGGCGGGAGCCCTCTACGAGCAGTACTTC	CSALAGALYEQYF
-	TRBV29-1	TRBJ1-1	-	TGCAGCGTTGCAACAGGGAACACTGAAGCTTTCTTT	CSVATGNTEAFF
few	TRBV5-1	TRBJ2-1	TRBD2	TGCGCCAGCAGGCCGGGACTAGCGGGGGTGGGTGAGCAGTTCTTC	CASRPGLAGVGEQFF
few	TRBV6-1	TRBJ1-2	-	TGTGCCAGCAGTACGCGCAGGGTTTACCCCTATGGCTACACCTTC	CASSTRRVYPYGYTF
many	TRBV4-3	TRBJ1-4	-	TGCGCCAGCAGCCAAGATGGTGAGCACCTCGCAACTAATGAAAAACTGTTTTTT	CASSQDGEHLATNEKLFF
-	TRBV4-1	TRBJ2-7	-	TGCGCCAGCAGCCAAGATCCCCAGACAGCTCGATACGAGCAGTACTTC	CASSQDPQTARYEQYF
few	TRBV12-3/TRBV12-4	TRBJ2-2	-	TGTGCCAGCAGTTTAGCGCACCGCACCGGGGAGCTGTTTTTT	CASSLAHRTGELFF
-	TRBV15	TRBJ2-1	TRBD1	TGTGCCACCAGCATACCAAGATCAGGGGGACCCTTAAACAATGAGCAGTTCTTC	CATSIPRSGGPLNNEQFF
few	TRBV20-1	TRBJ2-5	TRBD1	TGCAGTGCTAGTAGAGCCGGGACAGGGGGAGAGACCCAGTACTTC	CSASRAGTGGETQYF
few	TRBV5-1	TRBJ2-7	TRBD1	TGCGCCAGCAGCGTCGACAGGGCCGAGCAGTACTTC	CASSVDRAEQYF
-	TRBV28	TRBJ1-5	TRBD1	TGTGCCAGCAGTTTTTTGGGACAGAATGTTTATAGCAATCAGCCCCAGCATTTT	CASSFLGQNVYSNQPQHF
-	TRBV23-1	TRBJ2-1	-	TGCGCCAGCAGTCAATCGCGTGGAGGGATTTTCCACAATGAGCAGTTCTTC	CASSQSRGGIFHNEQFF
-	TRBV20-1	TRBJ2-1	TRBD1	TGCAGTGCTAGACCCGGGACAGGGTACAATGAGCAGTTCTTC	CSARPGTGYNEQFF
-	TRBV5-1	TRBJ2-2	-	TGCGCCAGCAGCGCCAGAGGCGGCACCGGGGAGCTGTTTTTT	CASSARGGTGELFF
-	TRBV10-3	TRBJ2-5	TRBD2	TGTGCCATCAGAGACTTGGGACTAGCAGAAGAGACCCAGTACTTC	CAIRDLGLAEETQYF
-	TRBV6-1	TRBJ1-5	TRBD1	TGTGCCAGCAAGACAGGGAGGGATCAGCCCCAGCATTTT	CASKTGRDQPQHF
few	TRBV20-1	TRBJ2-3	TRBD2	TGCAGTGCTGGACTAGCGGGAGTCACAGATACGCAGTATTTT	CSAGLAGVTDTQYF
-	TRBV3-1	TRBJ2-1	TRBD1	TGTGCCAGCAGTCCTTTGGACAGGGGGAATGAGCAGTTCTTC	CASSPLDRGNEQFF
few	TRBV4-3	TRBJ2-3	-	TGCGCCAGCAGCCAAGAAGTGGCAGATACGCAGTATTTT	CASSQEVADTQYF
few	TRBV12-3/TRBV12-4	TRBJ1-3	-	TGTGCCAGCAGTTCAGGGATCCCTTTAGAAGGAAACACCATATATTTT	CASSSGIPLEGNTIYF
few	TRBV24-1	TRBJ2-3	-	TGTGCCACCAGTGATTTTGGACTAATTTCTAGCACAGATACGCAGTATTTT	CATSDFGLISSTDTQYF
few	TRBV14	TRBJ2-7	-	TGTGCCAGCAGCCAAGCATTGATAACAGGGAGAATGTTC	CASSQALITGRMF
many	TRBV7-9	TRBJ2-2	TRBD1	TGTGCCAGCAGCCGGACAGGGGCAAATACCGGGGAGCTGTTTTTT	CASSRTGANTGELFF
-	TRBV30	TRBJ1-4	TRBD1	TGTGCCTGGGGTGCGGGACAGGATAATGAAAAACTGTTTTTT	CAWGAGQDNEKLFF
-	TRBV9	TRBJ1-2	-	TGTGCCAGCAGCACTATGAGGGGAACGGCCTCGTGGGACTATGGCTACACCTTC	CASSTMRGTASWDYGYTF
few	TRBV15	TRBJ2-3	-	TGTGCCACCAGCGGGATCGGCACAGATACGCAGTATTTT	CATSGIGTDTQYF
few	TRBV29-1	TRBJ2-6	-	TGCAGCGTTGTAGAATCTGGGGCCAACGTCCTGACTTTC	CSVVESGANVLTF
-	TRBV28	TRBJ2-1	-	TGTGCCAGCAGTTTAAGCGGTCCTGGGAATGAGCAGTTCTTC	CASSLSGPGNEQFF
-	TRBV20-1	TRBJ1-1	TRBD1	TGCAGTGCTACAGGGGACAGGGGGCTGAACACTGAAGCTTTCTTT	CSATGDRGLNTEAFF
-	TRBV11-2	TRBJ1-1	-	TGTGCCAGCAGCTTAGTTCTCGACACTGAAGCTTTCTTT	CASSLVLDTEAFF
few	TRBV6-1	TRBJ1-6	-	TGTGCCAGCCGACTGGGGGCCGATAATTCACCCCTCCACTTT	CASRLGADNSPLHF
-	TRBV11-2	TRBJ2-1	-	TGTGCCAGCAGCTTAGTAGGCGGGGAAACCTACAATGAGCAGTTCTTC	CASSLVGGETYNEQFF
few	TRBV4-1	TRBJ2-7	-	TGCGCCAGCAGCCAAAGTGGCAGGGGAATGGATTCGGGGCAGTACTTC	CASSQSGRGMDSGQYF
few	TRBV20-1	TRBJ2-1	-	TGCAGTGCCATCTTGCGGGGCCTTGTCTACAATGAGCAGTTCTTC	CSAILRGLVYNEQFF
few	TRBV5-6	TRBJ2-1	-	TGTGCCAGCAGCCCGTCTCCCACTAGAGGCAATGAGCAGTTCTTC	CASSPSPTRGNEQFF
-	TRBV27	TRBJ2-7	-	TGTGCCAGCAGCTACTTACCGCGATACGAGCAGTACTTC	CASSYLPRYEQYF
-	TRBV11-2	TRBJ2-5	TRBD1	TGTGCCAGCAGCTTAGACCCAGGGGGTCCACAGTACTTC	CASSLDPGGPQYF
few	TRBV12-3/TRBV12-4	TRBJ1-3	-	TGTGCCACTGGACTCGCCGCTCGGGGAAACACCATATATTTT	CATGLAARGNTIYF
few	TRBV7-8	TRBJ2-1	TRBD1	TGTGCCAGCAGCGTAGGACGACAGGGGCGCTACAATGAGCAGTTCTTC	CASSVGRQGRYNEQFF
-	TRBV7-9	TRBJ2-7	-	TGTGCCAGCAGCTTAGTGAGTCACCCCCTCCACGAGCAGTACTTC	CASSLVSHPLHEQYF
few	TRBV5-1	TRBJ2-7	-	TGCGCCAGCAGCCCCACCCGACAGGACTACGAGCAGTACTTC	CASSPTRQDYEQYF
-	TRBV11-2	TRBJ2-7	-	TGTGCCAGCAGCCTCCGGACGGTGAGCTCCTACGAGCAGTACTTC	CASSLRTVSSYEQYF
few	TRBV9	TRBJ1-3	TRBD1	TGTGCCAGCAGCCCCCGGACAGGGGAATTTGGAAACACCATATATTTT	CASSPRTGEFGNTIYF
few	TRBV4-1	TRBJ2-3	TRBD1	TGCGCCAGCAGCCAAGATTCAGGGGGAAGCACAGATACGCAGTATTTT	CASSQDSGGSTDTQYF
-	TRBV11-1	TRBJ2-3	TRBD1	TGTGCCAGCAGCCGCACGGACGGCAGGGGGCATGCGACAGATACGCAGTATTTT	CASSRTDGRGHATDTQYF